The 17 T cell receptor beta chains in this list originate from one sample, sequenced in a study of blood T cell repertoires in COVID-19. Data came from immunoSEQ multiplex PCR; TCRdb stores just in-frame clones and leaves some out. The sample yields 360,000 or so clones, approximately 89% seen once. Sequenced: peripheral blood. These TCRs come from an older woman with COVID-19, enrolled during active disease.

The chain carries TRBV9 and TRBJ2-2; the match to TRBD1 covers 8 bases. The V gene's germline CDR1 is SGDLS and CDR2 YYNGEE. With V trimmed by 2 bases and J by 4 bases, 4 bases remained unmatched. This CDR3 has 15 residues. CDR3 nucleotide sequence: TGTGCCAGCAGCGTCCTGACAGGGGTCACCGGGGAGCTGTTTTTT. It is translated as CASSVLTGVTGELFF.

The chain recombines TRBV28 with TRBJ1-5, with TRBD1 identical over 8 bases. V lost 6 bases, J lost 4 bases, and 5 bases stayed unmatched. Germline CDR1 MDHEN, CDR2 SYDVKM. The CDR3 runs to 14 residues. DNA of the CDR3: TGTGCCAGCAGAGGGACAGGCGAGAATCAGCCCCAGCATTTT. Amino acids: CASRGTGENQPQHF.

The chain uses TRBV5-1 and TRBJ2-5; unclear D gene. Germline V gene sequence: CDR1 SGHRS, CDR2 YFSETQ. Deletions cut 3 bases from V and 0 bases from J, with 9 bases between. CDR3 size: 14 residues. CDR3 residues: CASSSTRYQETQYF. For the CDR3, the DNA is TGCGCCAGCAGCTCAACCCGGTACCAAGAGACCCAGTACTTC.

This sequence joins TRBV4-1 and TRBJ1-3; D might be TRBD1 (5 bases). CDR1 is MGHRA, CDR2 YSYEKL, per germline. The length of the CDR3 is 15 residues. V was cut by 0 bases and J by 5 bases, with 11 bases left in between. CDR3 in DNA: TGCGCCAGCAGCCAAGATAGGGGTTCCAGAAACACCATATATTTT. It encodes CASSQDRGSRNTIYF.

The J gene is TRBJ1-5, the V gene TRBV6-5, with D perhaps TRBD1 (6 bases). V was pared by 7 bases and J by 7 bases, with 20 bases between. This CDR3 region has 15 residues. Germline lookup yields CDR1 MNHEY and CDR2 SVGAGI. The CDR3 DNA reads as TGTGCCAGCAAACACTATGGGGGCCGGGGCCAGCCCCAGCATTTT. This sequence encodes CASKHYGGRGQPQHF.

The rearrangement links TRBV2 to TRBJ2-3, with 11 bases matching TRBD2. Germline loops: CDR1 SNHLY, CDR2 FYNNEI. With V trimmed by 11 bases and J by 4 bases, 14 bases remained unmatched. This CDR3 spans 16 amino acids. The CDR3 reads CAWTLGLAGWSDTQYF. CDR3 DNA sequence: TGTGCCTGGACCCTTGGACTAGCGGGTTGGTCAGATACGCAGTATTTT.

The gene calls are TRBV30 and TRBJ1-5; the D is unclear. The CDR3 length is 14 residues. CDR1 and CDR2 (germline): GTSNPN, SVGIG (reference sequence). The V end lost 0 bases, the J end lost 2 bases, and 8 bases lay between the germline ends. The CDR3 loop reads CAWSVTVGNQPQHF. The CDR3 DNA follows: TGTGCCTGGAGTGTAACTGTTGGCAATCAGCCCCAGCATTTT.

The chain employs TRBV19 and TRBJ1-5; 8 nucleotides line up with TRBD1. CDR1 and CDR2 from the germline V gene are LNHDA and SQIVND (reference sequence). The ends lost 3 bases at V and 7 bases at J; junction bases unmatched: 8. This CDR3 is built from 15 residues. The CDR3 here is CASSMGTGAGQPQHF. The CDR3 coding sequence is TGTGCCAGTAGTATGGGGACAGGAGCAGGACAGCCCCAGCATTTT.

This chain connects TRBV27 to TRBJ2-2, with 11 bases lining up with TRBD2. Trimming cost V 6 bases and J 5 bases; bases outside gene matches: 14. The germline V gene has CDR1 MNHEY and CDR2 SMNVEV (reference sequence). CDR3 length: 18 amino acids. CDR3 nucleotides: TGTGCCAGCAGCTTTATGCGTCTAGCGGGGGGCGGGACCGGGGAGCTGTTTTTT. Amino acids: CASSFMRLAGGGTGELFF.

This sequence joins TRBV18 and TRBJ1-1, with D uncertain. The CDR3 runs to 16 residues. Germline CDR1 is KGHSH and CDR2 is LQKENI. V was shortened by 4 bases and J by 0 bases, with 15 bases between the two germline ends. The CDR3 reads CASSLIGGFLNTEAFF. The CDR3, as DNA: TGTGCCAGCTCACTCATCGGCGGGTTTTTGAACACTGAAGCTTTCTTT. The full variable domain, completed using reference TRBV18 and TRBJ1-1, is NAGVMQNPRHLVRRRGQEARLRCSPMKGHSHVYWYRQLPEEGLKFMVYLQKENIIDESGMPKERFSAEFPKEGPSILRIQQVVRGDSAAYFCASSLIGGFLNTEAFFGQGTRLTVV.

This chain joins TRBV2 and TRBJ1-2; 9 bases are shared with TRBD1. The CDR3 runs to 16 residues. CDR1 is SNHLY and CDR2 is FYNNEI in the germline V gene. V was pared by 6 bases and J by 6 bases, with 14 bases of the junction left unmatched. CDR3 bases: TGTGCCAGCAGATTCGACAGATCGGACAGGGGAAATGGCTACACCTTC. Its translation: CASRFDRSDRGNGYTF.

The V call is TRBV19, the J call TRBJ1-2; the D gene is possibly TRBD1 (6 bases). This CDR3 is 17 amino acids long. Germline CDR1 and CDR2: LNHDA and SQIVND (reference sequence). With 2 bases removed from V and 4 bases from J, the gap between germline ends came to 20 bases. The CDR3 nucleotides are TGTGCCAGTAGTATAAGGCCCGGCTCGACAGGCAGCTATGGCTACACCTTC. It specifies CASSIRPGSTGSYGYTF.

CDR3 nucleotides: TGTGCCAGCAGCTTAGCCGCTACAACTAATGAAAAACTGTTTTTT. The encoded protein is CASSLAATTNEKLFF. The chain recombines TRBV7-2 with TRBJ1-4; D is unresolved. Germline CDR1 reads SGHTA; CDR2 reads FQGNSA. V shed 0 bases and J shed 0 bases, with 5 bases lying between them. The CDR3 extends over 15 amino acids.

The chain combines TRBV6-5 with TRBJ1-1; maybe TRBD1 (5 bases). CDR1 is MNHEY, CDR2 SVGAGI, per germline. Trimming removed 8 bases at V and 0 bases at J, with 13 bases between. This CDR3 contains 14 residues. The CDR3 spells CASGTDSLNTEAFF. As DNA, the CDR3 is TGTGCCAGCGGCACAGACAGCCTGAACACTGAAGCTTTCTTT.

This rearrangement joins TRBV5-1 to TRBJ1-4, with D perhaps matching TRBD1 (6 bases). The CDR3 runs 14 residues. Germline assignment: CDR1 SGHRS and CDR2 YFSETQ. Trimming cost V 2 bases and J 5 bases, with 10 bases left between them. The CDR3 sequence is CASSLLTGNEKLFF. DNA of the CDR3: TGCGCCAGCAGCTTATTAACAGGGAATGAAAAACTGTTTTTT.

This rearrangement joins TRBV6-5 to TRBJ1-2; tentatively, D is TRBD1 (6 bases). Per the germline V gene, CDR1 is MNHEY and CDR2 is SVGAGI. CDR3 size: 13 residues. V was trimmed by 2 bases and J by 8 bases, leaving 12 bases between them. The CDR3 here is CASSYNREGGYTF. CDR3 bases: TGTGCCAGCAGTTACAACAGGGAGGGCGGCTACACCTTC.

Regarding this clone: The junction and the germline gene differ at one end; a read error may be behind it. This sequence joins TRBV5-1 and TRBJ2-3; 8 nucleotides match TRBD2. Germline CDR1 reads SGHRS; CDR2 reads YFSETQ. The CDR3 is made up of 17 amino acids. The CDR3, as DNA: TGCGCCCGCAGCCTTCGGGGGGGGATCCGAGGGACAGATACGCAGTATTTT. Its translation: CARSLRGGIRGTDTQYF.